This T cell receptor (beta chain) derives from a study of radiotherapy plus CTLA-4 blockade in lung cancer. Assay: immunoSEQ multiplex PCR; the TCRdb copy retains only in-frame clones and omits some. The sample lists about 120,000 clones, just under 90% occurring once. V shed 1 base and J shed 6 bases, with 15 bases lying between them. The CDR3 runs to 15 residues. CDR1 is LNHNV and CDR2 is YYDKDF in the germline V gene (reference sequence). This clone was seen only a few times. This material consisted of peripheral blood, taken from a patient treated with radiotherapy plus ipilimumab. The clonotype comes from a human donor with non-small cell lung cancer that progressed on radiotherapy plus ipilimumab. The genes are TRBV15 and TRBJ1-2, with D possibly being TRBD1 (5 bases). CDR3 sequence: CATSRVGRPAHGYTF. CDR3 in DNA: TGTGCCACCAGCAGAGTGGGGCGCCCAGCTCATGGCTACACCTTC.